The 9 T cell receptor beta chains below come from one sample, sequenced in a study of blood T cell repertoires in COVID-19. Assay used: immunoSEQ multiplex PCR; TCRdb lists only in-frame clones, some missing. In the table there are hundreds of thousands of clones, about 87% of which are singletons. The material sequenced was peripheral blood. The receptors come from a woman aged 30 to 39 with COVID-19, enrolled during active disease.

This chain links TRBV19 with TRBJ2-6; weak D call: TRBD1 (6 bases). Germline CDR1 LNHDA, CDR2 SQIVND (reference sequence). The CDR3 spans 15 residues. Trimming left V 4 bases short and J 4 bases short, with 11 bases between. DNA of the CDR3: TGTGCCAGTAGTAAAACAGGGTCAGGGGCCAACGTCCTGACTTTC. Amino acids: CASSKTGSGANVLTF.

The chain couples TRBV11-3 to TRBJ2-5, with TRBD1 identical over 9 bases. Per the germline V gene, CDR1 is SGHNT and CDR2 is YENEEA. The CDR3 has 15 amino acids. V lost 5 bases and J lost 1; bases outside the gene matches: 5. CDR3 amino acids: CASSLGTGSQETQYF. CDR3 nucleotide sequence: TGTGCCAGCAGCCTCGGGACAGGGTCCCAAGAGACCCAGTACTTC.

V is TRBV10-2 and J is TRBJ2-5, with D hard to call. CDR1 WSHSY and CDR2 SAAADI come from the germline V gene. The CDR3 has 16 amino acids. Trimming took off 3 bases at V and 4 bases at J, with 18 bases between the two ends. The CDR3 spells CASSDRTILELETQYF. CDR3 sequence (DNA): TGCGCCAGCAGTGACCGAACCATCCTGGAGTTAGAGACCCAGTACTTC.

The CDR3 nucleotides read TGTGCCAGCAGTGACCACGGACGGGGCACTGAAGCTTTCTTT. Its protein is CASSDHGRGTEAFF. The chain combines TRBV25-1 with TRBJ1-1; no clear D gene. The CDR3 totals 14 residues. Per germline, CDR1 MGHDK and CDR2 SYGVNS. V lost 3 bases and J 4 bases, leaving 12 bases between the germline ends.

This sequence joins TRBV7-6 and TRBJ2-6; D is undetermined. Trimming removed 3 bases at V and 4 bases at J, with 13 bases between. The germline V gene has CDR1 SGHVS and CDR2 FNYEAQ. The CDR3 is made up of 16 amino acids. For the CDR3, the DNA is TGTGCCAGCAGCTTTTTAGAAGCCCTGGGGGCCAACGTCCTGACTTTC. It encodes CASSFLEALGANVLTF.

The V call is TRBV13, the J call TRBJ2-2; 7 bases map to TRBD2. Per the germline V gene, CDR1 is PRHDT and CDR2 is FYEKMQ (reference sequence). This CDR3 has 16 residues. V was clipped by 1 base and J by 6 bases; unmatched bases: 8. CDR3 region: CASSLAALAFSGELFF. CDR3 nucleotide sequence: TGTGCCAGCAGCTTAGCGGCACTAGCGTTTTCCGGGGAGCTGTTTTTT.

The CDR3 here is CASSQLATDSGANVLTF. CDR3 DNA: TGCGCCAGCAGCCAATTAGCGACTGACTCTGGGGCCAACGTCCTGACTTTC. This chain links TRBV4-3 with TRBJ2-6; perhaps TRBD2 as D (5 bases). V was clipped by 2 bases and J by 0 bases, with 11 bases between them. The CDR3 consists of 17 residues. Germline V gene lookup returns CDR1 LGHNA and CDR2 YSLEER.

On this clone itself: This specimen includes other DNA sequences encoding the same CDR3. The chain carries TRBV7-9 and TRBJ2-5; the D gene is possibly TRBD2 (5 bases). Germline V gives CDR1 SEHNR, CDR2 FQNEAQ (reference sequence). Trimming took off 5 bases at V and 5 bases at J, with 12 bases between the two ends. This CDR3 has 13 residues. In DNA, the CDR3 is TGTGCCAGCAGCCCAAGAGGGCCCGAGACCCAGTACTTC. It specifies CASSPRGPETQYF.

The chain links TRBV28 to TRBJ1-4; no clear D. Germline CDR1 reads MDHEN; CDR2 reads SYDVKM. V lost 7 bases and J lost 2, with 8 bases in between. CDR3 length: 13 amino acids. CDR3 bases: TGTGCCAGCAACCTTCGGACTAATGAAAAACTGTTTTTT. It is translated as CASNLRTNEKLFF.